Listed below are T cell receptor beta chains from one sample, sequenced in a study of T cells in Graves' hyperthyroidism and ophthalmopathy. Each CDR3 protein gets one entry after TCRdb re-called the multiplex PCR reads with MiXCR. The sample lists about 130,000 distinct CDR3 sequences; 22% were seen once. Sequenced input: blood. All receptors come from a woman aged 45-59 years with Graves' hyperthyroidism that later progressed to Graves' ophthalmopathy. The CDR3 runs from the conserved cysteine through the conserved F or W. The D gene is left open where the match is weak. Rows give clone size only sometimes, using once, few, many, or a class for an expanded clone.

TRBV6-1,TRBJ2-6,many,NA,TGTGCCAGCAGTGTTCAGGGTTCGGGGGCCAACGTCCTGACTTTC,CASSVQGSGANVLTF
TRBV27,TRBJ2-6,few,NA,TGTGCCAGCAGTTTATTTATCCAATCCGGGGCCAACGTCCTGACTTTC,CASSLFIQSGANVLTF
TRBV20-1,TRBJ1-3,NA,TRBD1,TGCAGTGCGTCGGGACAGTCGAGCTCTGGAAACACCATATATTTT,CSASGQSSSGNTIYF
TRBV28,TRBJ1-4,many,TRBD1,TGTGCCAGCAGTTTACCCGGGACAGGTGTAAATGAAAAACTGTTTTTT,CASSLPGTGVNEKLFF
TRBV30,TRBJ1-3,many,TRBD1,TGTGCCTGGAGTACCCCGGACAGGGGACGTGACGCCATATATTTT,CAWSTPDRGRDAIYF
TRBV9,TRBJ2-3,few,NA,TGTGCCAGCAGCGTAGGCGGCGGTAGCACAGATACGCAGTATTTT,CASSVGGGSTDTQYF
TRBV6-1,TRBJ2-6,many,NA,TGTGCCAGCGGGCTAGGAGGGATAACCAACGTCCTGACTTTC,CASGLGGITNVLTF
TRBV7-2,TRBJ2-1,NA,NA,TGTGCCAGCAGCTTCTTTCAGGGAAAAAATGAGCAGTTCTTC,CASSFFQGKNEQFF
TRBV3-1,TRBJ2-1,NA,TRBD2,TGTGCCAGCAGCCCGACTAGCGGGAGACTTGAGCAGTTCTTC,CASSPTSGRLEQFF
TRBV2,TRBJ1-2,few,TRBD1,TGTGCCAGCAACCAACAGGGGACTCCCTGGGGCTACACCTTC,CASNQQGTPWGYTF
TRBV28,TRBJ1-2,NA,NA,TGTGCCAGCAGTCCCGGACGCTCTCGGAGCTATGGCTACACCTTC,CASSPGRSRSYGYTF
TRBV12-3/TRBV12-4,TRBJ2-7,many,TRBD1,TGTGCCAGCAGCACGAGTAGGGACAGGGTAACTTCCTACGAGCAGTACTTC,CASSTSRDRVTSYEQYF
TRBV7-8,TRBJ1-5,many,NA,TGTGCCAGCAGCTTAGCGCCCAGGGGAGATGGTCAGCCCCAGCATTTT,CASSLAPRGDGQPQHF
TRBV2,TRBJ2-7,NA,NA,TGTGCCAGCACCCGTGTGAGGACAGCCACCTACGAGCAGTACTTC,CASTRVRTATYEQYF
TRBV5-1,TRBJ2-3,few,NA,TGCGCCAGCAGCATCCCAGGGGCAGATACGCAGTATTTT,CASSIPGADTQYF
TRBV9,TRBJ1-5,NA,NA,TGTGCCAGCAGCGTAAACGCTGGAGATCAGCCCCAGCATTTT,CASSVNAGDQPQHF
TRBV6-2/TRBV6-3,TRBJ2-7,many,TRBD2,TGTGCCAGCAGCTTTAGCGGGAGGGCGGGATACGAGCAGTACTTC,CASSFSGRAGYEQYF
TRBV6-1,TRBJ1-3,many,TRBD1,TGTGCCAGCAGTGAACTGTTTCCAGGGGGCGTCTCTGGAAACACCATATATTTT,CASSELFPGGVSGNTIYF
TRBV18,TRBJ2-1,many,NA,TGTGCCAGCTCACCGAGCGCGGGTTACTACAATGAGCAGTTCTTC,CASSPSAGYYNEQFF
TRBV19,TRBJ1-5,NA,NA,TGTGCCAGTAGTATTGGGCACGTCATCGAGCCCCAGCATTTT,CASSIGHVIEPQHF
TRBV29-1,TRBJ2-7,NA,NA,TGCAGCGCGACTAGTGGGAGGACCTACGAGCAGTACTTC,CSATSGRTYEQYF
TRBV20-1,TRBJ1-5,many,NA,TGCAGTGCCCCGACAGAGTCGAGCAATCAGCCCCAGCATTTT,CSAPTESSNQPQHF
TRBV3-1,TRBJ2-1,many,TRBD2,TGTGCCAGCAGCCAAGCGACTAGCGGGAGGGCCCTATTGGATTGCAATGAGCAGTTCTTC,CASSQATSGRALLDCNEQFF
TRBV5-6,TRBJ2-5,many,NA,TGTGCCAGCAGCTTGGATCCAGGGGCCGGGGAGACCCAGTACTTC,CASSLDPGAGETQYF
TRBV5-1,TRBJ2-3,many,TRBD2,TGCGCCAGCAGTCCTGGGACTAGCGCAGATACGCAGTATTTT,CASSPGTSADTQYF
TRBV5-1,TRBJ2-7,few,TRBD2,TGCGCCAGCAGCCCTGATTTGGCGGGAGGGAGAACCTACGAGCAGTACTTC,CASSPDLAGGRTYEQYF
TRBV20-1,TRBJ2-7,many,TRBD2,TGCAGTGCTAGACAACTAGCGGGCCTCTACGAGCAGTACTTC,CSARQLAGLYEQYF
TRBV7-6,TRBJ2-7,many,NA,TGTGCCAGCAGCCCAATAGGGGCAGACTACGAGCAGTACTTC,CASSPIGADYEQYF
TRBV6-1,TRBJ2-5,many,TRBD1,TGTGCCAGCAGACCGGGACAGGGTGTCCAAGAGACCCAGTACTTC,CASRPGQGVQETQYF
TRBV2,TRBJ1-5,many,NA,TGTGCCAGCGGTCGGGTCAGAGGGACCCAGCATTTT,CASGRVRGTQHF
TRBV7-2,TRBJ2-3,many,TRBD2,TGTGCCAGCAGCTTTAGCGGGACGGGCACAGATACGCAGTATTTT,CASSFSGTGTDTQYF
TRBV20-1,TRBJ1-2,many,NA,TGCAGTGCGGATAAAAGGGATTTCTATGGCTACACCTTC,CSADKRDFYGYTF
TRBV2,TRBJ2-1,NA,NA,TGTGCCAGCAGTGGAGGTGGAAGCTCCTACAATGAGCAGTTCTTC,CASSGGGSSYNEQFF
TRBV6-1,TRBJ1-1,many,NA,TGTGCCAGCAGGACTGGGATGCTGAACACTGAAGCTTTCTTT,CASRTGMLNTEAFF
TRBV5-1,TRBJ2-7,many,NA,TGCGCCAGCAGCCGACAGGTCGGGGGATTGAGGGAGCAGTACTTC,CASSRQVGGLREQYF
TRBV5-6,TRBJ2-4,NA,NA,TGTGCCAGCAGTCAAGACAGTACTTTAGCCAAAAACATTCAGTACTTC,CASSQDSTLAKNIQYF
TRBV5-6,TRBJ2-5,once,TRBD1,TGTGCCAGCAGCTGGTCCGGGACAGGGGTTGGGGAGACCCAGTACTTC,CASSWSGTGVGETQYF
TRBV9,TRBJ2-2,NA,TRBD2,TGTGCCAGCAGCGCCGGGACTACGAACACCGGGGAGCTGTTTTTT,CASSAGTTNTGELFF
TRBV6-1,TRBJ2-1,many,NA,TGTGCCAGCAGACAAAGCCGAGGCACCCAGTTCTTC,CASRQSRGTQFF
TRBV27,TRBJ1-5,few,TRBD1,TGTGCCAGCAGTTTGGGGCAGGGGGGGAAAAATCAGCCCCAGCATTTT,CASSLGQGGKNQPQHF
TRBV6-1,TRBJ2-7,many,NA,TGTGCCAGCAGTCCTCAGGGGGGGACCTACGAGCAGTACTTC,CASSPQGGTYEQYF
TRBV6-1,TRBJ1-4,many,NA,TGTGCCAGCAGTGAGCGATGGGGAGGGAATGAAAAACTGTTTTTT,CASSERWGGNEKLFF
TRBV20-1,TRBJ2-3,few,NA,TGCAGCACATATCGTGGCGTTTCGACGGATACGCAGTATTTT,CSTYRGVSTDTQYF
TRBV27,TRBJ2-1,NA,TRBD2,TGTGCCAGCAGTTTGTCTAGCGGGAGGGCCACTGAGCAGTTCTTC,CASSLSSGRATEQFF
TRBV28,TRBJ1-5,NA,NA,TGTGCCAGCAGTTTAGAGGGGCCCTGGAGCAATCAGCCCCAGCATTTT,CASSLEGPWSNQPQHF
TRBV7-3,TRBJ2-1,many,TRBD2,TGTGCCAGCAGCCCCTTTGGACGGGGGGGCCTCGATGAGCAGTTCTTC,CASSPFGRGGLDEQFF
TRBV6-5,TRBJ1-3,NA,NA,TGTGCCAGCAGTTACTCGGCAGGGGCGGGAAACACCATATATTTT,CASSYSAGAGNTIYF
TRBV5-1,TRBJ2-3,few,NA,TGCGCCAGCAGCTTAAACGGGGGTAGCACAGATACGCAGTATTTT,CASSLNGGSTDTQYF
TRBV2,TRBJ2-7,many,NA,TGTGCCAGCAGTCAGGAGCCTAAGAGCTCCTACGAGCAGTACTTC,CASSQEPKSSYEQYF
TRBV30,TRBJ1-2,NA,NA,TGTGCCTGGAGTGTAATTCGTGGTGGCTACACCTTC,CAWSVIRGGYTF
TRBV20-1,TRBJ2-3,NA,NA,TGCAGTGCTAGATCCGGACACTTAGATACGCAGTATTTT,CSARSGHLDTQYF
TRBV5-1,TRBJ2-7,many,NA,TGCGCCAGCAGCTCATCCTACGAGCAGTACTTC,CASSSSYEQYF